These 22 T cell receptor beta chains came from one sample sequenced in a study of T cells in localized non-small cell lung cancer. Clones were read by immunoSEQ multiplex PCR, and TCRdb kept only the in-frame ones, dropping some. In the table there are some 25,000 clones, over 70% of which are singletons. The sequenced sample was peripheral blood, obtained before any cancer treatment. Source of these receptors: a man aged 40 to 69 with stage III squamous cell lung carcinoma.

The genes are TRBV5-1 and TRBJ2-2, with TRBD1 matching over 12 bases. J was trimmed by 4 bases and V by 5 bases; bases with no gene match: 9. Germline CDR1 reads SGHRS; CDR2 reads YFSETQ. There are 17 residues in the CDR3. CDR3 sequence: CASRLPGQGASTGELFF. The CDR3 DNA follows: TGCGCCAGCAGACTTCCGGGACAGGGGGCGAGCACCGGGGAGCTGTTTTTT.

This chain joins TRBV6-1 and TRBJ2-7; D is unclear. Trimming cost V 3 bases and J 0 bases, with 18 bases left between them. Germline values: CDR1 MNHNS, CDR2 SASEGT. This CDR3 region has 17 residues. CDR3 amino acids: CASSDRPPRWSSYEQYF. The DNA of the CDR3 is TGTGCCAGCAGTGACAGGCCCCCCAGGTGGTCCTCCTACGAGCAGTACTTC.

The chain couples TRBV6-4 to TRBJ2-3; D not certain. Germline CDR1 is MRHNA and CDR2 is SNTAGT. This CDR3 has 13 residues. V was trimmed by 4 bases and J by 1 base, leaving 6 bases between them. The CDR3 here is CASSGLGTDTQYF. The CDR3 DNA reads TGTGCCAGCAGTGGTCTGGGCACAGATACGCAGTATTTT.

J is TRBJ2-7 and V is TRBV2, with D uncertain. Trimming took 5 bases from V and 4 from J, leaving 3 bases between them. The CDR3 totals 10 residues. Germline V gene data show CDR1 as SNHLY and CDR2 as FYNNEI. CDR3 sequence: CASSNYEQYF. The CDR3 region has the DNA TGTGCCAGCAGTAATTACGAGCAGTACTTC.

The J gene is TRBJ2-5, the V gene TRBV7-9, with D perhaps TRBD2 (6 bases). The CDR3 is 15 residues long. Looked up from germline, CDR1 is SEHNR and CDR2 is FQNEAQ (reference sequence). V shed 1 base and J shed 4 bases, with 13 bases lying between them. In DNA, the CDR3 is TGTGCCAGCAGCTTAGGGGCGGAGGGGCCAGAGACCCAGTACTTC. Translated: CASSLGAEGPETQYF.

The chain combines TRBV2 with TRBJ2-2; D not certain. V was clipped by 8 bases and J by 3 bases, with 7 bases between them. Germline V gene sequence: CDR1 SNHLY, CDR2 FYNNEI. The CDR3 spans 12 residues. The CDR3 loop reads CASPTYTGELFF. CDR3 bases: TGTGCCAGCCCGACTTACACCGGGGAGCTGTTTTTT.

The V call is TRBV14, the J call TRBJ1-1, with D maybe TRBD1 (6 bases). CDR3 length equals 14 residues. With 0 bases removed from V and 5 bases from J, the gap between germline ends came to 10 bases. Germline CDR1 and CDR2: SGHDN and FVKESK. The CDR3 DNA is TGTGCCAGCAGCCAAGAGACAGGAGATACTGAAGCTTTCTTT. It yields the protein CASSQETGDTEAFF.

The chain has TRBV4-1 and TRBJ2-1; 8 bases map to TRBD2. The CDR3 has 16 amino acids. V was clipped by 0 bases and J by 7 bases; unmatched bases: 8. Germline V gene sequence: CDR1 MGHRA, CDR2 YSYEKL. The CDR3 bases are TGCGCCAGCAGCCAAGAAAAGGCGGGAGGTATAAATGAGCAGTTCTTC. Its translation: CASSQEKAGGINEQFF.

The V and J genes are TRBV5-1 and TRBJ2-1, with D possibly TRBD2 on 6 matching bases. Trimming took off 4 bases at V and 6 bases at J, with 17 bases between the two ends. The CDR3 covers 15 residues. Germline CDR1 SGHRS, CDR2 YFSETQ. The CDR3 DNA sequence: TGCGCCAGCAGCCTGGGGATCGGGAGTGTCAATGAGCAGTTCTTC. Its translation is CASSLGIGSVNEQFF.

The J gene is TRBJ2-2, the V gene TRBV5-4, with D possibly being TRBD1 (6 bases). Looked up from germline, CDR1 is SGHNT and CDR2 is YYREEE (reference sequence). The CDR3 loop spans 15 amino acids. The V end lost 2 bases, the J end lost 4 bases, and 12 bases lay between the germline ends. CDR3 sequence (DNA): TGTGCCAGCAGCTTACAGGGAAGGGGCACCGGGGAGCTGTTTTTT. Translated, it gives CASSLQGRGTGELFF.

The rearrangement links TRBV10-2 to TRBJ1-6; 10 positions agree with TRBD1. Trimming at V came to 6 bases and at J to 11 bases, leaving 25 bases not matched to a gene. CDR1 is WSHSY and CDR2 is SAAADI in the germline V gene. The CDR3 has 20 residues. The CDR3 here is CASSGDIPEGQGIVPPPLHF. DNA for the CDR3: TGCGCCAGCAGCGGCGATATCCCAGAGGGACAGGGGATTGTCCCGCCACCCCTCCACTTT.

The V gene is TRBV18, the J gene TRBJ1-2; a possible D gene is TRBD1 (5 bases). Germline assignment: CDR1 KGHSH and CDR2 LQKENI. CDR3 length: 15 residues. The ends were cut back, 3 bases at V and 0 bases at J, with 11 bases in the middle. Written as DNA, the CDR3 is TGTGCCAGCTCACCCCGACAGAATTCTAACTATGGCTACACCTTC. Translation gives CASSPRQNSNYGYTF.

This clone has only a few counts. The V call is TRBV5-1, the J call TRBJ2-7, with a tentative D call TRBD2 (7 bases). The length of the CDR3 is 15 residues. V lost 4 bases and J lost 0, with 14 bases in between. The germline V gene has CDR1 SGHRS and CDR2 YFSETQ. The CDR3 DNA sequence: TGCGCCAGCAGCCCCATCCGGGGGGCCTCCTACGAGCAGTACTTC. Amino acids: CASSPIRGASYEQYF. The entire variable domain, with the rest obtained from reference TRBV5-1 and TRBJ2-7, is as follows: KAGVTQTPRYLIKTRGQQVTLSCSPISGHRSVSWYQQTPGQGLQFLFEYFSETQRNKGNFPGRFSGRQFSNSRSEMNVSTLELGDSALYLCASSPIRGASYEQYFGPGTRLTVT.

This clone was picked up a small number of times. The chain joins TRBV7-9 to TRBJ2-2; 10 nucleotides agree with TRBD1. The CDR3 is made up of 15 amino acids. With V trimmed by 3 bases and J by 3 bases, 1 base remained unmatched. Per germline, CDR1 SEHNR and CDR2 FQNEAQ (reference sequence). CDR3: CASSFGQGDTGELFF. CDR3 bases: TGTGCCAGCAGCTTTGGACAGGGGGACACCGGGGAGCTGTTTTTT.

The chain is built from TRBV27 and TRBJ2-7; D call uncertain. This CDR3 region has 14 residues. Per germline, CDR1 MNHEY and CDR2 SMNVEV (reference sequence). The V gene lost 3 bases and the J gene lost 4 bases, with 13 bases spanning the gap. CDR3 sequence reads: CASSLALPAYEQYF. The DNA for the CDR3 is TGTGCCAGCAGTTTGGCTCTTCCCGCGTACGAGCAGTACTTC.

V is TRBV7-2 and J is TRBJ1-5; D remains ambiguous. The CDR3 consists of 14 residues. Trimming pared 5 bases from V and 1 base from J, leaving 9 bases between. Germline-derived CDR1 and CDR2 are SGHTA and FQGNSA. The CDR3 nucleotides read TGTGCCAGCAGCCCCGGAGAGAGCAATCAGCCCCAGCATTTT. Protein: CASSPGESNQPQHF.

The V call is TRBV4-1, the J call TRBJ1-4; tentatively, D is TRBD1 (6 bases). Trimming left V 0 bases short and J 4 bases short, with 9 bases between. The CDR3 runs to 15 residues. Germline CDR1 reads MGHRA; CDR2 reads YSYEKL. CDR3 in amino acids: CASSQEGAFNEKLFF. CDR3 nucleotide sequence: TGCGCCAGCAGCCAAGAGGGGGCCTTTAATGAAAAACTGTTTTTT.

V is TRBV7-3 and J is TRBJ1-2, with TRBD1 matching over 7 bases. The trim removed 5 bases at V and 4 bases at J, leaving 10 bases unmatched. CDR1 is SGHTA and CDR2 is FQGTGA in the germline V gene. CDR3 size: 15 residues. CDR3 region: CASSATGAGAYGYTF. In DNA form, the CDR3 reads TGTGCCAGCAGCGCAACAGGGGCGGGGGCCTATGGCTACACCTTC.

The chain uses TRBV7-9 and TRBJ2-5; 9 bases agree with TRBD2. The length of the CDR3 is 17 residues. CDR1 and CDR2 from the germline V gene are SEHNR and FQNEAQ (reference sequence). The J segment lost 5 bases and the V segment lost 4 bases, leaving 14 bases of the junction unmatched. The chain's CDR3 is CASSSAIIAGEGETQYF. The CDR3 DNA sequence: TGTGCCAGCAGCTCCGCTATTATAGCGGGAGAGGGTGAGACCCAGTACTTC.

The V call is TRBV19, the J call TRBJ2-3, with 9 bases lining up with TRBD2. In germline, CDR1 is LNHDA, CDR2 SQIVND (reference sequence). The length of the CDR3 is 13 residues. The junction had 5 bases not matched to a gene; V was cut back by 8 bases and J by 5 bases. The CDR3 sequence is CASDAGGEDTQYF. The CDR3, as DNA: TGTGCCAGTGACGCGGGAGGGGAAGATACGCAGTATTTT.

This clone was seen more than once but under ten times. Within the sample, other DNA sequences also encode this same CDR3. This chain uses TRBV28 with TRBJ2-7, with TRBD2 identical over 7 bases. From germline, CDR1 is MDHEN and CDR2 SYDVKM. Losses at the gene ends were 3 bases for V and 4 bases for J; bases not matched to a gene: 12. The CDR3 is 16 amino acids. CDR3 amino acids: CASSFGGLASGYEQYF. CDR3 bases: TGTGCCAGCAGTTTTGGCGGTCTGGCTAGCGGTTACGAGCAGTACTTC.

The CDR3 here is CAWTPTATNEKLFF. The CDR3, as DNA: TGTGCCTGGACCCCAACTGCAACTAATGAAAAACTGTTTTTT. This chain connects TRBV30 to TRBJ1-4, with D unresolved. This CDR3 region has 14 residues. V gave up 4 bases and J gave up 0 bases, with 9 bases separating them. Germline V gives CDR1 GTSNPN, CDR2 SVGIG (reference sequence).